Listed here is a single TCR beta chain. The antigen is unknown. The V end lost 1 base, the J end lost 3 bases, and 4 bases lay between the germline ends. CDR3 length: 12 amino acids. CDR1 and CDR2 from the germline V gene are SGHTA and FQGNSA. This specimen comes from a study of OX40 agonist ivuxolimab in advanced cancers. About the research overall: Ivuxolimab is an agonistic anti-OX40 (CD134) antibody, and patients were treated with it. Cancers in dose escalation were hepatocellular, melanoma, renal cell and head and neck. Whole-study results and caveats: The study found among the lowest clonal expansion in partial responders at 0.1-3.0 mg/kg.

Samples of blood were obtained at baseline, on cycle 4 day 1, and on cycle 7 day 1. Produced via immunoSEQ multiplex PCR; TCRdb's table is partial and in-frame only. The sample has around 97,000 clones, approximately 87% seen once. The chain combines TRBV7-2 with TRBJ2-7; D is undetermined. The receptor's source is an adult with an advanced solid tumor such as melanoma, head and neck, liver or kidney cancer. The sample in question was CD4+ or CD8+ T cells sorted from blood, obtained in a trial of the OX40 agonist ivuxolimab. The CDR3 nucleotides are TGTGCCAGCAGCTTAGTGGGCTACGAGCAGTACTTC. Translated: CASSLVGYEQYF.